This TCR beta chain comes out of a study of CD8+CD57+ T cells in acquired aplastic anemia. Study overall: Roughly 3.2 ug was the average amount of DNA from sorted CD4+ and CD8+ cells.

Sequencing was done on patients that had shown CD8+CD57+ cell expansion by flow cytometry. The blood sampling took place in patients who had so far received no therapy. Genomic DNA was employed as the template in profiling TCR beta VDJ and CDR3. TCRdb re-called the reads through MiXCR, storing one row per CDR3 protein. The data show approximately 180,000 distinct CDR3 sequences, with approximately 52% seen just once and roughly 1.8% held by the top ten. This clonotype has a count of ten or more. Its antigen is unknown. The length of the CDR3 is 13 residues. Germline assignment: CDR1 SGHTA and CDR2 FQGNSA. V lost 5 bases and J lost 6; bases outside the gene matches: 6. Regarding the study as a whole: Levels of CD8+ Simpson's diversity were not significantly distinct in patients versus controls. Around 29 CD8+ CDR3 sequences were shared between patients and controls.

The sequence was obtained from a human donor with aplastic anemia. Sequencing was performed on sorted CD4+, CD8+, or CD8+CD57+ T cells (not recorded which) from PBMCs. This sequence joins TRBV7-2 and TRBJ2-7; 8 bases are a match to TRBD2. This chain's CDR3 is CASSGTSFTEQYF. The CDR3 DNA reads TGTGCCAGCAGCGGGACTAGTTTCACCGAGCAGTACTTC.